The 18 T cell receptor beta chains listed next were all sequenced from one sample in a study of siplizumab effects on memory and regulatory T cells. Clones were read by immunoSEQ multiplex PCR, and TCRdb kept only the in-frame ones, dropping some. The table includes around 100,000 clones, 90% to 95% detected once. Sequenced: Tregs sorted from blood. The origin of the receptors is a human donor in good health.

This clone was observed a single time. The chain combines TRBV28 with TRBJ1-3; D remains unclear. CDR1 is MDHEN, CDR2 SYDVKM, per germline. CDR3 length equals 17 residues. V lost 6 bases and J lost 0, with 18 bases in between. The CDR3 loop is CASRKPLGVNSGNTIYF. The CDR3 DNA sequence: TGTGCCAGCAGAAAACCGCTAGGTGTCAACTCTGGAAACACCATATATTTT.

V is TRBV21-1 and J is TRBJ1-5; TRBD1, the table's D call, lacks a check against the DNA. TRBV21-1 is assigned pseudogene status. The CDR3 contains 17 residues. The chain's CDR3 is CASSKGPGQGGNQPQHF. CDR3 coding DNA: TGTGCCAGCAGCAAAGGGCCAGGACAGGGAGGCAATCAGCCCCAGCATTTT.

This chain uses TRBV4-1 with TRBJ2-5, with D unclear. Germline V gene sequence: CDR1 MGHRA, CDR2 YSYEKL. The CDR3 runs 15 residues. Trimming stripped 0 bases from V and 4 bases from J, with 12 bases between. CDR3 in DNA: TGCGCCAGCAGCCAAGAGTACCGCAAGTTAGAGACCCAGTACTTC. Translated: CASSQEYRKLETQYF.

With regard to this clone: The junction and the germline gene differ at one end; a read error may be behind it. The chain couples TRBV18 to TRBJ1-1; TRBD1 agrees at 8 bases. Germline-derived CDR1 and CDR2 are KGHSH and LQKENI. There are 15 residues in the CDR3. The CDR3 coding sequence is TGTGCCAGCTCCTGGGACAGGCCGCAGGACACTGAAACTTTCTTT. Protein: CASSWDRPQDTETFF.

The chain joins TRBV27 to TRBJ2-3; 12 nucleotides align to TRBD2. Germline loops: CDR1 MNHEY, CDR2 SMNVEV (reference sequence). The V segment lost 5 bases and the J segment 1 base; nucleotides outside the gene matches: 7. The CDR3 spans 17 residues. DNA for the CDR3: TGTGCCAGCAGTCCGCCCCGGACTAGCGGGGGCACAGATACGCAGTATTTT. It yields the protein CASSPPRTSGGTDTQYF.

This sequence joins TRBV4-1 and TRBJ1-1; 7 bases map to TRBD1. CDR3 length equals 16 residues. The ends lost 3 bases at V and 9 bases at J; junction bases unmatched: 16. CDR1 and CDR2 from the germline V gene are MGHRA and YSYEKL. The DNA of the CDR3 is TGCGCCAGCAGCCATAGCCGTTTGGAGGGGGCGATCAAAGCTTTCTTT. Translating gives CASSHSRLEGAIKAFF.

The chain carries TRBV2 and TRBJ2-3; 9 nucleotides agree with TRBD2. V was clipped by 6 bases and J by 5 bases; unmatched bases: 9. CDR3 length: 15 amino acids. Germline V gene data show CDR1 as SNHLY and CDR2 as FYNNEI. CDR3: CASRWREGPEDTQYF. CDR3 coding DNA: TGTGCCAGCAGGTGGCGGGAGGGCCCCGAAGATACGCAGTATTTT.

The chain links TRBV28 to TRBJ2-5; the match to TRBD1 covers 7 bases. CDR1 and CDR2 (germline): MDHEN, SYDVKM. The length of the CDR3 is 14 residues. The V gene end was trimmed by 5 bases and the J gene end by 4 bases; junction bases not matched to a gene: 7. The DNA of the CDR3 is TGTGCCAGCAGTACCCGGACAGGAATAGAGACCCAGTACTTC. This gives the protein CASSTRTGIETQYF.

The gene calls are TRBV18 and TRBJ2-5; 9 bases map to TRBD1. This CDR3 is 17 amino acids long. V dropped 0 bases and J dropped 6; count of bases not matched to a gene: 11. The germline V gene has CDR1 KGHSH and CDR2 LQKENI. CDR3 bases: TGTGCCAGCTCACCACCCCGGGTTACAGGGGGCCCGAAGACCCAGTACTTC. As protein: CASSPPRVTGGPKTQYF.

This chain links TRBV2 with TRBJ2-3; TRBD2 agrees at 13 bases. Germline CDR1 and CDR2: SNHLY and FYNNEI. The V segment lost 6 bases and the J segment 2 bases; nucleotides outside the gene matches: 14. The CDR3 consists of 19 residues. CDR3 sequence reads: CASRVPGLAGSKYTDTQYF. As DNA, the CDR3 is TGTGCCAGCAGAGTCCCGGGACTAGCGGGAAGTAAATACACAGATACGCAGTATTTT.

CDR3 nucleotide sequence: TGTGCCAGCAGCTGGATGGCTAGCGGGAGATACGACCACGAGCAGTACTTC. It yields the protein CASSWMASGRYDHEQYF. The chain has TRBV5-6 and TRBJ2-7; 10 positions agree with TRBD2. The CDR3 runs 17 residues. CDR1 and CDR2 from the germline V gene are SGHDT and YYEEEE. With V trimmed by 3 bases and J by 5 bases, 14 bases remained unmatched.

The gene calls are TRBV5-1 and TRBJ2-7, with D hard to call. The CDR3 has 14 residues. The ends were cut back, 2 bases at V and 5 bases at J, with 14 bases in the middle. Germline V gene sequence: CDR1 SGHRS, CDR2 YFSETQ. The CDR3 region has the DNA TGCGCCAGCAGCTTTCGGACGCCCTGGGACGAGCAGTACTTC. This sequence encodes CASSFRTPWDEQYF.

This chain's CDR3 is CASSPLRGDEQFF. In nucleotides, the CDR3 is TGTGCCAGCAGTCCCCTTCGGGGCGATGAGCAGTTCTTC. This chain joins TRBV6-1 and TRBJ2-1, with D perhaps TRBD1 or TRBD2 (5 bases each). V dropped 5 bases and J dropped 8 bases, with 13 bases sitting between them. The germline gives CDR1 MNHNS, CDR2 SASEGT. CDR3 length: 13 amino acids.

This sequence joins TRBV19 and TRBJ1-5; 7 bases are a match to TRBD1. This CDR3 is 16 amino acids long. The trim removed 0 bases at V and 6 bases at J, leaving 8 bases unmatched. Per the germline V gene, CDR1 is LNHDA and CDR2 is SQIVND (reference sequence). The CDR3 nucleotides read TGTGCCAGTAGTATAGAATGGGAGGGGGCGGTTCAGCCCCAGCATTTT. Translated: CASSIEWEGAVQPQHF.

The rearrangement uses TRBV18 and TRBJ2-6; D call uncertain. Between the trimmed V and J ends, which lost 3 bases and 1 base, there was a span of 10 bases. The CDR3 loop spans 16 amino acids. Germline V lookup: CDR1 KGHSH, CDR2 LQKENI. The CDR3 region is CASSPLGKSGANVLTF. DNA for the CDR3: TGTGCCAGCTCACCGCTAGGGAAGTCTGGGGCCAACGTCCTGACTTTC.

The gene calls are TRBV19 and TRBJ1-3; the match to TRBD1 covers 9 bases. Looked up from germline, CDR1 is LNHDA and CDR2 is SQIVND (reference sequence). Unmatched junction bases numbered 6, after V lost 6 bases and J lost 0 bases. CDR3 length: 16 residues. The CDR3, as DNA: TGTGCCAGTAGCACCGGGACAGGGCTCTCTGGAAACACCATATATTTT. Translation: CASSTGTGLSGNTIYF.

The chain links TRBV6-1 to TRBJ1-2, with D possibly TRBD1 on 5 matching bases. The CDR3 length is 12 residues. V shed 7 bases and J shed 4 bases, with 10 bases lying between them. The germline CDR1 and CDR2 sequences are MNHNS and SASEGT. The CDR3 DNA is TGTGCCAGCAACTTCGACAGCTATGGCTACACCTTC. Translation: CASNFDSYGYTF.

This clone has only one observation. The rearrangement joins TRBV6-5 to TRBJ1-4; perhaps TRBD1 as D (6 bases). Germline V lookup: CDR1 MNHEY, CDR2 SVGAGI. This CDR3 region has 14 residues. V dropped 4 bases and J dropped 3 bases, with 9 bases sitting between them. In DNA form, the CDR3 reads TGTGCCAGCAGTTCCAGGGGACCTAATGAAAAACTGTTTTTT. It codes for CASSSRGPNEKLFF.